This passage covers 2 T cell receptor beta chains from one sample sequenced in a study of T cell responses to AZD1222 COVID-19 vaccine. Generated by immunoSEQ multiplex PCR, the TCRdb table keeps only in-frame clones and is missing some. The sample consists of 85,000 to 130,000 clones, about 90% of them appearing once. Sequences were derived from peripheral blood, sampled on day 0 of AZD1222 vaccination. These receptors came from an adult in good health.

The rearrangement joins TRBV11-2 to TRBJ1-2, with D possibly being TRBD1 (5 bases). Trimming pared 3 bases from V and 8 bases from J, leaving 13 bases between. The CDR3 is 13 amino acids. The germline V gene encodes CDR1 SGHAT and CDR2 FQNNGV. CDR3 nucleotide sequence: TGTGCCAGCAGCTTTGGGGCCGTCTCGGGCTACACCTTC. Translating it yields CASSFGAVSGYTF.

This rearrangement joins TRBV7-8 to TRBJ2-1; TRBD2 matches 12 bases. V trimming: 4 bases; J trimming: 0 bases; junction bases outside the gene matches: 4. The CDR3 is made up of 17 amino acids. The germline V gene has CDR1 SGHVS and CDR2 FQNEAQ. CDR3 protein: CASSYSTSGSSYNEQFF. As DNA, the CDR3 is TGTGCCAGCAGCTATTCGACTAGCGGGAGCTCCTACAATGAGCAGTTCTTC.